This TCR beta chain emerged from a study of a mutant IDH1 vaccine in newly diagnosed glioma. Looking at the study overall: Males made up 62.5% and females roughly 40% of treated patients, whose mean age was 40.4 years.

J lost 6 bases, V lost 2 bases, and 11 bases had no gene match. The CDR3 sequence is 16 residues long. Per the germline V gene, CDR1 is SGHRS and CDR2 is YFSETQ. Some clones are missing from TCRdb's copy, which holds only in-frame ones; the method was immunoSEQ multiplex PCR. The profile shows some 59,000 clones, around nine tenths of them singletons. As for time point: week 11, during vaccination. A 20-mer mutant IDH1 peptide at 300 ug was injected subcutaneously with topical imiquimod. Comment on this clone: The antigen is not known.

This clonotype originated in a middle-aged man with glioma. Sequenced material: PBMCs, taken from a glioma patient whose treatment included an IDH1 peptide vaccine. This chain links TRBV5-1 with TRBJ2-1; 7 nucleotides align to TRBD2. The CDR3 bases are TGCGCCAGCAGCTTCGGCGGGAGTGGGTTGGGCAATGAGCAGTTCTTC. This codes for CASSFGGSGLGNEQFF.